The 6 T cell receptor beta chains in this list originate from one sample, sequenced in a study of radiation and T cells in renal cell carcinoma. Noted time point: blood 4 weeks post-SBRT, at nephrectomy. Treatment of the sample: 15 Gy SBRT to primary tumor, nephrectomy 4 weeks later. The method was immunoSEQ multiplex PCR; TCRdb's version includes in-frame clones alone and lacks a portion of them. The data contain 140,000 to 150,000 clones, 65% to 90% of them seen just once; the ten biggest clones take up around 17%. Here the sequenced sample was blood, taken from a patient whose treatment included radiotherapy and nephrectomy. The receptors were sampled from a woman between 50 and 59 years old with renal cell carcinoma.

This sequence joins TRBV28 and TRBJ2-7; weak D call: TRBD2 (5 bases). Trimming took off 6 bases at V and 2 bases at J, with 14 bases between the two ends. Germline-derived CDR1 and CDR2 are MDHEN and SYDVKM. The CDR3 sequence is 14 residues long. The DNA of the CDR3 is TGTGCCAGCAGCTTACCGGGAACCCCCTACGAGCAGTACTTC. Amino acids: CASSLPGTPYEQYF.

This clone was detected only once. The V and J genes are TRBV7-7 and TRBJ2-3; 15 bases line up with TRBD2. Germline CDR1 SSHAT, CDR2 FNYEAQ (reference sequence). The junction had 6 bases not matched to a gene; V was cut back by 5 bases and J by 6 bases. This CDR3 has 16 residues. For the CDR3, the DNA is TGTGCCAGCAGCAAGGGACTAGCGGGGGGTGCGGATACGCAGTATTTT. Translation: CASSKGLAGGADTQYF. The full variable domain, with the rest looked up from reference TRBV7-7 and TRBJ2-3, is GAGVSQSPRYKVTKRGQDVTLRCDPISSHATLYWYQQALGQGPEFLTYFNYEAQPDKSGLPSDRFSAERPEGSISTLTIQRTEQRDSAMYRCASSKGLAGGADTQYFGPGTRLTVL.

This clone was recorded a few times. This chain joins TRBV6-1 and TRBJ1-5, with 8 bases matching TRBD1. V was clipped by 5 bases and J by 4 bases; unmatched bases: 1. The CDR3 runs 13 residues. CDR1 and CDR2 from the germline V gene are MNHNS and SASEGT. DNA of the CDR3: TGTGCCAGCAGTTGGACAGGGAATCAGCCCCAGCATTTT. As protein: CASSWTGNQPQHF.

The genes are TRBV5-8 and TRBJ2-7; TRBD1 is a possible D gene (5 bases). V lost 2 bases and J 6 bases, leaving 12 bases between the germline ends. Germline CDR1 is SGHTS and CDR2 is YDEGEE. This CDR3 has 13 residues. CDR3 sequence reads: CASSFQGLGEQYF. The CDR3 region has the DNA TGTGCCAGCAGCTTTCAGGGTCTGGGCGAGCAGTACTTC.

This rearrangement joins TRBV6-6 to TRBJ2-7, with a tentative D call TRBD2 (5 bases). CDR1 is MNHNY and CDR2 is SVGAGI in the germline V gene (reference sequence). This CDR3 is 13 amino acids long. V shed 6 bases and J shed 2 bases, with 11 bases lying between them. CDR3 sequence: CASSRGPTYEQYF. The DNA for the CDR3 is TGTGCCAGCAGCCGGGGTCCTACCTACGAGCAGTACTTC.

The chain combines TRBV12-1 with TRBJ2-1; TRBD2, as called in the table, went unchecked against the DNA. TRBV12-1 corresponds to a pseudogene. The CDR3 is 17 residues long. The CDR3 sequence: CASSPHVPGYSYNEQFF. DNA of the CDR3: TGTGCCAGCAGCCCGCATGTCCCCGGGTACTCCTACAATGAGCAGTTCTTC.